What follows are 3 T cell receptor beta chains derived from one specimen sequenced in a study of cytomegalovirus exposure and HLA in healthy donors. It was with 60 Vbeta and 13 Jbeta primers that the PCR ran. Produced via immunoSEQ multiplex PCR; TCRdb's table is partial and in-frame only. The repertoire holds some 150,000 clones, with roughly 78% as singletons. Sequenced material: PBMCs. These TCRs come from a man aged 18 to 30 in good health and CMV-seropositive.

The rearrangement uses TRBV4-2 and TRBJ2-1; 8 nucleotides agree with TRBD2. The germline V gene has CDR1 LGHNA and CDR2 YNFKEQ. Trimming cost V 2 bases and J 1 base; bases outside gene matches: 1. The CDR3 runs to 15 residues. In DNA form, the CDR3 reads TGTGCCAGCAGCCAAATAGCGGGGTCCTACAATGAGCAGTTCTTC. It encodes CASSQIAGSYNEQFF.

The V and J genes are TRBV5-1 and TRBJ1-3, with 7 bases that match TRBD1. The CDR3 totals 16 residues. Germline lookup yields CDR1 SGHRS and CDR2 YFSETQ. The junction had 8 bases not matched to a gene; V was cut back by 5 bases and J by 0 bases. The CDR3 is CASRDSTGVSGNTIYF. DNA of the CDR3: TGCGCCAGCAGAGATTCCACAGGGGTCTCTGGAAACACCATATATTTT. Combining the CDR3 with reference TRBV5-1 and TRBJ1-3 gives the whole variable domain KAGVTQTPRYLIKTRGQQVTLSCSPISGHRSVSWYQQTPGQGLQFLFEYFSETQRNKGNFPGRFSGRQFSNSRSEMNVSTLELGDSALYLCASRDSTGVSGNTIYFGEGSWLTVV.

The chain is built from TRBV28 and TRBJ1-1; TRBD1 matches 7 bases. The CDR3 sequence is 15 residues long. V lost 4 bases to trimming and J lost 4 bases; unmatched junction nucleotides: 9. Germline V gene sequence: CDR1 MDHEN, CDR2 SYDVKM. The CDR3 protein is CASSSPTGWGTEAFF. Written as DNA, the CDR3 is TGTGCCAGCAGTTCCCCGACAGGGTGGGGCACTGAAGCTTTCTTT.